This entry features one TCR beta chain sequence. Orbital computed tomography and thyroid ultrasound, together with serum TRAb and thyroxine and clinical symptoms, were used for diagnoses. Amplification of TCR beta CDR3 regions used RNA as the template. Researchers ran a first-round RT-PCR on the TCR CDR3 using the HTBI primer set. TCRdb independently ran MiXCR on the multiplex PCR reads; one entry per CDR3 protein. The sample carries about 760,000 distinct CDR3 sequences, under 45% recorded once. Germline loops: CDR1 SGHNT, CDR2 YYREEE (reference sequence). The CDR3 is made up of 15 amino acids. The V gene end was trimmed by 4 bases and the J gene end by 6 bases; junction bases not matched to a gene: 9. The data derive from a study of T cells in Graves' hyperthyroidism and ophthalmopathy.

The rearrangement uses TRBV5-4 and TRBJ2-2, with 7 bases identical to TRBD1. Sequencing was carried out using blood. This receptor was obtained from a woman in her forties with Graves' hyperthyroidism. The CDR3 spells CASSLRNRGPGELFF. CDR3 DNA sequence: TGTGCCAGCAGCCTACGAAACAGGGGTCCCGGGGAGCTGTTTTTT.